This T cell receptor (beta chain) was documented in a study of shared clonotypes between healthy human individuals. Study background: Used for every donor were three CD4 naive, three CD4 memory, two CD8 naive and one CD8 memory plate. Study observations and caveats: Shared across a handful of donors were roughly 4.7% of the naive CD4 clonotypes.

Notes on this clone: Its antigen remains unknown.

Naive CD45RA+ and memory CD45RA-negative subsets were split from CD4+ cells. Some clones are missing from TCRdb's copy, which holds only in-frame ones; the method was immunoSEQ multiplex PCR. The sample records fewer than 1.8 million clones, approximately 98.5% being singletons. This CDR3 region has 12 residues. Per the germline V gene, CDR1 is KGHSH and CDR2 is LQKENI. The V end was cut by 4 bases, the J end by 2 bases, with 5 bases between. Material for sequencing was naive CD4+ T cells sorted from blood. As to subset: CD45RA+ positively selected. The chain employs TRBV18 and TRBJ2-5; D remains ambiguous. The clonotype was recovered from a man under 40 in good health. CDR3 DNA sequence: TGTGCCAGCTCACTAGAACAAGAGACCCAGTACTTC. This gives the protein CASSLEQETQYF.